Listed here are 24 T cell receptor beta chains from one sample, sequenced in a study of blood T cells in healthy people across ages. Primed by a sample-barcoded 5' primer and a J-beta primer mix, a second PCR proceeded for roughly 7 to 11 cycles. TCRdb re-derived calls from the 5' RACE reads in MiXCR, one entry per CDR3 protein. The sample gives 700,000 or so distinct CDR3 sequences, 40% to 50% of which show up once; 30% is in the top ten. Sequencing was performed on blood. These TCRs come from an older man in good health.

This clonotype was observed a few times. The chain joins TRBV4-2 to TRBJ2-2; 12 bases align to TRBD2. The length of the CDR3 is 17 residues. CDR1 LGHNA and CDR2 YNFKEQ come from the germline V gene. J gave up 6 bases and V 3 bases, and 8 bases lay outside the gene matches. The CDR3 is CASSQAALAGGPGELFF. The CDR3 bases are TGTGCCAGCAGCCAGGCCGCACTAGCGGGGGGTCCCGGGGAGCTGTTTTTT.

V is TRBV29-1 and J is TRBJ1-1; D is unresolved. Trimming cost V 4 bases and J 0 bases, with 9 bases left between them. The CDR3 spans 13 residues. The germline CDR1 and CDR2 sequences are SQVTM and ANQGSEA. CDR3 nucleotides: TGCAGCGTTGTGGGCGGATTGAACACTGAAGCTTTCTTT. Translated, it gives CSVVGGLNTEAFF.

The CDR3 reads CASSLHGTGGQYF. In DNA, the CDR3 is TGTGCCAGCAGCCTCCACGGGACAGGGGGACAGTACTTC. The gene calls are TRBV12-3 or TRBV12-4 and TRBJ2-5, with 11 positions matching TRBD1. Trimming cost V 6 bases and J 11 bases; bases outside gene matches: 8. This CDR3 region has 13 residues.

The chain uses TRBV20-1 and TRBJ2-7; 11 bases map to TRBD2. The CDR3 length is 14 residues. Germline CDR1 reads DFQATT; CDR2 reads SNEGSKA (reference sequence). After removal of 0 bases from V and 7 bases from J, the junction contained 5 bases not matched to a gene. For the CDR3, the DNA is TGCAGTGCTAGAGATCTAGCGGGAGGTTCGGAGCAGTACTTC. This translates into CSARDLAGGSEQYF.

The chain combines TRBV20-1 with TRBJ2-1; 11 bases agree with TRBD2. J gave up 8 bases and V 1 base, and 4 bases lay outside the gene matches. The CDR3 loop spans 14 amino acids. Germline-derived CDR1 and CDR2 are DFQATT and SNEGSKA (reference sequence). CDR3 protein: CSARVSGGVYEQFF. CDR3 nucleotide sequence: TGCAGTGCTAGAGTTAGCGGGGGGGTTTATGAGCAGTTCTTC.

This clonotype appeared a few times. The chain is built from TRBV25-1 and TRBJ2-1; perhaps TRBD2 as D (6 bases). The CDR3 consists of 14 residues. V lost 3 bases and J 8 bases, leaving 14 bases between the germline ends. Germline V lookup: CDR1 MGHDK, CDR2 SYGVNS. CDR3 sequence reads: CASSDTGALDEQFF. DNA of the CDR3: TGTGCCAGCAGTGATACGGGAGCTCTCGATGAGCAGTTCTTC. Full variable domain (outside the CDR3, taken from reference TRBV25-1 and TRBJ2-1): EADIYQTPRYLVIGTGKKITLECSQTMGHDKMYWYQQDPGMELHLIHYSYGVNSTEKGDLSSESTVSRIRTEHFPLTLESARPSHTSQYLCASSDTGALDEQFFGPGTRLTVL.

The table lists this clonotype with many counts. V gene TRBV27 combines with J gene TRBJ2-7; 7 nucleotides match TRBD1. Germline V CDR1 and CDR2: MNHEY, SMNVEV (reference sequence). This CDR3 spans 13 amino acids. V gave up 5 bases and J gave up 3 bases; unmatched junction bases: 4. The CDR3 region is CASSIRDSYEQYF. CDR3 nucleotide sequence: TGTGCCAGCAGTATCCGGGACAGCTACGAGCAGTACTTC.

Turning to this clonotype: A much larger clonotype is one base distant, so this may be a read error. The chain uses TRBV4-3 and TRBJ2-1; D may be TRBD1 (5 bases). Germline assignment: CDR1 LGHNA and CDR2 YSLEER. This CDR3 spans 13 amino acids. The CDR3 is CAGSQGHYNEQFF. CDR3 sequence (DNA): TGCGCCGGCAGCCAAGGACATTACAATGAGCAGTTCTTC.

The rearrangement links TRBV6-2 or TRBV6-3 to TRBJ2-1, with 10 bases that match TRBD2. CDR1 and CDR2 from the germline V gene are MNHEY and SVGEGT. V was pared by 2 bases and J by 4 bases, with 11 bases of the junction left unmatched. This CDR3 has 18 residues. CDR3 sequence reads: CASSYNGLAGVRYNEQFF. The CDR3 DNA reads TGTGCCAGCAGTTACAATGGGCTAGCGGGAGTACGGTACAATGAGCAGTTCTTC.

This chain links TRBV7-9 with TRBJ2-1; possibly TRBD1 or TRBD2 for D (5 bases each). Germline CDR1 reads SEHNR; CDR2 reads FQNEAQ (reference sequence). The CDR3 is 15 residues long. V lost 4 bases to trimming and J lost 5 bases, with 15 bases between them. The CDR3 nucleotides are TGTGCCAGCAGCTCGTTCGGGACGCAGAACAATGAGCAGTTCTTC. It codes for CASSSFGTQNNEQFF. Full variable domain (outside the CDR3, taken from reference TRBV7-9 and TRBJ2-1): DTGVSQNPRHKITKRGQNVTFRCDPISEHNRLYWYRQTLGQGPEFLTYFQNEAQLEKSRLLSDRFSAERPKGSFSTLEIQRTEQGDSAMYLCASSSFGTQNNEQFFGPGTRLTVL.

Notes on this clonotype: This may stem from a read error, because a much larger clone lies one nucleotide away. V gene TRBV12-3 or TRBV12-4 combines with J gene TRBJ2-5; D might be TRBD1 (5 bases). The end of the DNA aligns better with TRBJ2-1, so the J call may be wrong. The CDR3 length is 15 residues. The CDR3 bases are TGTGCCAGCACCTCCTTCCGGACACCACAAGAGACCCAGTTCTTC. Translated, it gives CASTSFRTPQETQFF.

This clonotype has just a few counts. The chain recombines TRBV5-5 with TRBJ1-1, with 7 bases that match TRBD1. After removal of 1 base from V and 4 bases from J, the junction contained 13 bases not matched to a gene. CDR1 and CDR2 from the germline V gene are SGHKS and YYEKEE (reference sequence). The CDR3 extends over 17 amino acids. The CDR3: CASSLKGGGWPGTEAFF. Written as DNA, the CDR3 is TGTGCCAGCAGCTTGAAAGGGGGCGGCTGGCCGGGCACTGAAGCTTTCTTT.

The chain uses TRBV3-1 and TRBJ1-4, with D possibly matching TRBD1 (6 bases). The CDR3 is made up of 14 amino acids. Germline CDR1 LGHDT, CDR2 YNNKEL (reference sequence). V lost 3 bases and J lost 2, with 7 bases in between. The CDR3 reads CASSQGATNEKLFF. As DNA, the CDR3 is TGTGCCAGCAGCCAGGGGGCTACTAATGAAAAACTGTTTTTT.

J is TRBJ1-5 and V is TRBV20-1; 7 positions match TRBD1. Germline-derived CDR1 and CDR2 are DFQATT and SNEGSKA (reference sequence). Trimming removed 6 bases from V and 7 bases from J; junction bases left unmatched: 12. This CDR3 is built from 14 residues. This chain's CDR3 is CSAATGDSGQPQHF. The DNA for the CDR3 is TGCAGTGCAGCTACAGGGGATTCAGGGCAGCCCCAGCATTTT.

This clonotype was observed at least ten times. The chain combines TRBV10-3 with TRBJ1-2; 9 bases align to TRBD1. CDR1 is ENHRY and CDR2 is SYGVKD in the germline V gene. CDR3 length: 14 residues. After removal of 3 bases from V and 7 bases from J, the junction contained 6 bases not matched to a gene. The CDR3 sequence: CAISDPGQGSGYTF. The CDR3 region has the DNA TGTGCCATCAGTGACCCGGGACAGGGTAGTGGCTACACCTTC.

This clonotype occurred a few times. The V gene is TRBV12-3 or TRBV12-4, the J gene TRBJ1-6; D is unresolved. The ends were cut back, 8 bases at V and 10 bases at J, with 15 bases in the middle. The CDR3 length is 13 residues. CDR3 amino acids: CASGKAGNSPLHF. DNA of the CDR3: TGTGCCAGCGGCAAGGCGGGTAACTCACCCCTCCACTTT.

This clonotype was found many times. This sequence joins TRBV6-1 and TRBJ2-5; 10 positions match TRBD2. Germline V CDR1 and CDR2: MNHNS, SASEGT. The junction had 7 bases not matched to a gene; V was cut back by 5 bases and J by 7 bases. The CDR3 runs 14 residues. CDR3: CASSLDSGGGTQYF. The CDR3 DNA reads as TGTGCCAGCAGTTTAGACAGCGGGGGGGGGACCCAGTACTTC.

The V and J genes are TRBV21-1 and TRBJ1-2; the DNA was not compared with TRBD1, the D call given in the table. TRBV21-1 is annotated as a pseudogene. The CDR3 length is 17 residues. Here the CDR3 reads CASRTQIPGQINYGYTF. CDR3 DNA: TGTGCCAGCAGGACCCAGATTCCGGGACAGATTAACTATGGCTACACCTTC.

This clonotype came up a few times. Here the CDR3 reads CASSYLPGTGGYEQYF. In nucleotides, the CDR3 is TGTGCCAGCAGCTATTTACCCGGGACAGGGGGCTACGAGCAGTACTTC. This chain joins TRBV7-2 and TRBJ2-7, with TRBD1 matching 11 bases. V shed 4 bases and J 3 bases; nucleotides not matched to a gene: 8. Germline V CDR1 and CDR2: SGHTA, FQGNSA. This CDR3 has 16 amino acids.

In this sample, this clonotype turned up many times. The gene calls are TRBV27 and TRBJ1-6; D ambiguous. CDR3 length: 14 amino acids. Germline values: CDR1 MNHEY, CDR2 SMNVEV (reference sequence). V was clipped by 6 bases and J by 10 bases, with 16 bases between them. The CDR3, as DNA: TGTGCCAGCAGGGGTAACGTTCTGGAATCACCCCTCCACTTT. It encodes CASRGNVLESPLHF.

This clonotype has a count of ten or more. The genes are TRBV7-2 and TRBJ2-7; 8 nucleotides agree with TRBD1. The CDR3 is 15 residues long. J was trimmed by 0 bases and V by 5 bases; bases with no gene match: 6. From germline, CDR1 is SGHTA and CDR2 FQGNSA. The chain's CDR3 is CASSRQGSSSYEQYF. In DNA form, the CDR3 reads TGTGCCAGCAGCAGACAGGGGTCCAGCTCCTACGAGCAGTACTTC.

V is TRBV10-1 and J is TRBJ1-4; D possibly corresponds to TRBD1 (5 bases). Germline lookup yields CDR1 WNHNN and CDR2 SYGVQD (reference sequence). The CDR3 has 18 amino acids. V was clipped by 6 bases and J by 0 bases, with 20 bases between them. CDR3: CASRYRSWRPATNEKLFF. In DNA form, the CDR3 reads TGCGCCAGCAGGTACAGGTCTTGGAGACCAGCAACTAATGAAAAACTGTTTTTT.

This clonotype came up many times. This chain links TRBV7-2 with TRBJ2-1, with D unresolved. This CDR3 contains 12 residues. CDR1 and CDR2 from the germline V gene are SGHTA and FQGNSA. The ends were cut back, 1 base at V and 6 bases at J, with 4 bases in the middle. The CDR3 region has the DNA TGTGCCAGCAGCTTAGGTCTCAATGAGCAGTTCTTC. It yields the protein CASSLGLNEQFF.

The rearrangement uses TRBV20-1 and TRBJ2-1; no clear D. With the DNA end fitting TRBJ2-7 better, the J assignment may be wrong. Per the germline V gene, CDR1 is DFQATT and CDR2 is SNEGSKA (reference sequence). The CDR3 has 13 residues. The CDR3 region is CSASRTREYEQYF. DNA for the CDR3: TGCAGTGCTAGCCGGACCAGAGAGTACGAGCAGTACTTC.